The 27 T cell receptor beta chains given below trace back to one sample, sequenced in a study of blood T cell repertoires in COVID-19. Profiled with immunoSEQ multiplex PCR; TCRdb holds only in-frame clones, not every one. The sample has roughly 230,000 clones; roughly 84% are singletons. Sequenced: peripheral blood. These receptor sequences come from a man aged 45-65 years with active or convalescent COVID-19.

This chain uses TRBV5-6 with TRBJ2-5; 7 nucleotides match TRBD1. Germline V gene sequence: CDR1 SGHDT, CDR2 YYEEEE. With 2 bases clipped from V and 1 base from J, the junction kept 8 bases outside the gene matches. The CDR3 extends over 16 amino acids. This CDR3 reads CASSFPTGSFQETQYF. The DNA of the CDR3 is TGTGCCAGCAGCTTCCCGACAGGGAGCTTCCAAGAGACCCAGTACTTC.

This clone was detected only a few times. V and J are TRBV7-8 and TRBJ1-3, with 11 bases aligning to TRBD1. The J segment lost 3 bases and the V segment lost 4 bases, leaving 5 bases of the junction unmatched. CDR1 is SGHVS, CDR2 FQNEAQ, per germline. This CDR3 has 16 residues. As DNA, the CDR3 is TGTGCCAGCAGCTCGAGGACAGGGGGCAATGGAAACACCATATATTTT. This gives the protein CASSSRTGGNGNTIYF.

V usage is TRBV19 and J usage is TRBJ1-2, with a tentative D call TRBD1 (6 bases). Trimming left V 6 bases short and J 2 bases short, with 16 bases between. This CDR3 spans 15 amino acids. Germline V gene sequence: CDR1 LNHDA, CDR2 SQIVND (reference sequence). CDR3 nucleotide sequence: TGTGCCAGTAGACCCACGGGGACAACGAACTATGGCTACACCTTC. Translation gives CASRPTGTTNYGYTF.

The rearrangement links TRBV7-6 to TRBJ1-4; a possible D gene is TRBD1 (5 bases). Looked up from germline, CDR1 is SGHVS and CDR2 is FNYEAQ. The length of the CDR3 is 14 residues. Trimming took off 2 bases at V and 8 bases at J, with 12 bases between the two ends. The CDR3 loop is CASSLQGGTEKLFF. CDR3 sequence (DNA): TGTGCCAGCAGCTTACAGGGAGGTACCGAAAAACTGTTTTTT.

The DNA of the CDR3 is TGCGCCAGCAGCTTGGAAGCTCGCGATGAGCAGTTCTTC. Translating it yields CASSLEARDEQFF. This chain connects TRBV5-1 to TRBJ2-1; no clear D gene. There are 13 residues in the CDR3. CDR1 is SGHRS, CDR2 YFSETQ, per germline. The germline V and J ends were trimmed by 0 bases and 8 bases, with 9 bases remaining between them.

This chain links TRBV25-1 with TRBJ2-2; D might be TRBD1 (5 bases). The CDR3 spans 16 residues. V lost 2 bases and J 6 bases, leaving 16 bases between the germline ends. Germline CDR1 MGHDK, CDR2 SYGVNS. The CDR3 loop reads CASSEGQLGAAGELFF. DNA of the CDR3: TGTGCCAGCAGTGAAGGTCAGTTAGGGGCCGCCGGGGAGCTGTTTTTT.

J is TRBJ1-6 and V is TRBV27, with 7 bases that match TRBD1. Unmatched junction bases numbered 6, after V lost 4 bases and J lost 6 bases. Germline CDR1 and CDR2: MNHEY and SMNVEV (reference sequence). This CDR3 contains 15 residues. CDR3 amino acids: CASSSGQSFNSPLHF. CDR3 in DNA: TGTGCCAGCAGTTCGGGACAGTCTTTTAATTCACCCCTCCACTTT.

CDR3 in amino acids: CASSPTSPDTQYF. DNA for the CDR3: TGTGCCAGCAGTCCTACTAGCCCCGATACGCAGTATTTT. The chain carries TRBV12-3 or TRBV12-4 and TRBJ2-3; possible D gene TRBD2, 6 bases. The CDR3 runs to 13 residues. Trimming removed 5 bases from V and 6 bases from J, with 12 bases in between.

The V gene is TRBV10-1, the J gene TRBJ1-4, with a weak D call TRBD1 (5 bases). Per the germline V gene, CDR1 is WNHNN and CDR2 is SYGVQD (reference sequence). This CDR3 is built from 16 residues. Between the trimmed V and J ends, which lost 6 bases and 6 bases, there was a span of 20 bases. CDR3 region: CASSQRIDSPYEKLFF. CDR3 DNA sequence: TGCGCCAGCAGCCAAAGAATTGACAGCCCTTATGAAAAACTGTTTTTT.

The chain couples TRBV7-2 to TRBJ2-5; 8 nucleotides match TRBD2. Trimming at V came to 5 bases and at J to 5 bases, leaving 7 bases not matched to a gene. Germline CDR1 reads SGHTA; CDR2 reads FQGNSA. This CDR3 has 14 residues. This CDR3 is CASSPGLGGETQYF. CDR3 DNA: TGTGCCAGCAGCCCGGGACTAGGAGGGGAGACCCAGTACTTC.

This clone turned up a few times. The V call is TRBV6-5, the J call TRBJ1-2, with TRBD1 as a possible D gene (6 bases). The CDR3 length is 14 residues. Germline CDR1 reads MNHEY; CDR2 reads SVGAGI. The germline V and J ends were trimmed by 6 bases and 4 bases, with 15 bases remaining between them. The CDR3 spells CASSPDSPSYGYTF. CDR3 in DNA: TGTGCCAGCAGCCCGGACAGTCCTTCCTATGGCTACACCTTC.

The CDR3 DNA sequence: TGTGCCAGCAGCTTACAAGACGGGGGCCAAGAGACCCAGTACTTC. This translates into CASSLQDGGQETQYF. The chain combines TRBV7-2 with TRBJ2-5; a weak D match, TRBD2 (6 bases). V shed 2 bases and J shed 1 base, with 11 bases lying between them. In germline, CDR1 is SGHTA, CDR2 FQGNSA. This CDR3 has 15 amino acids.

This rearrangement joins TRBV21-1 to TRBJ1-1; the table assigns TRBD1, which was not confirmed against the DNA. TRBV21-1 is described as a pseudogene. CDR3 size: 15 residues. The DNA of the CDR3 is TGTGCCAGCAGCAAAGCTGGACAGGGTTTGACTGAAGCTTTCTTT. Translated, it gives CASSKAGQGLTEAFF.

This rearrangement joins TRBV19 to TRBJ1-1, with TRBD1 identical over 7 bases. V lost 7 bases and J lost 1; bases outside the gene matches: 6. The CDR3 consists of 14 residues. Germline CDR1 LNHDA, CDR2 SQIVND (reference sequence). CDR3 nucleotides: TGTGCCAGTAACCCGGGACAGAGGAACACTGAAGCTTTCTTT. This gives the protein CASNPGQRNTEAFF.

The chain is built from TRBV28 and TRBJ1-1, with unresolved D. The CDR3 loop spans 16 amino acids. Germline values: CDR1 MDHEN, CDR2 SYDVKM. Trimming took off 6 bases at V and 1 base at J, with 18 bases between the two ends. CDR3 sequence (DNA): TGTGCCAGCAGCGACCTAGGGCCCGGAGGGAACACTGAAGCTTTCTTT. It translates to CASSDLGPGGNTEAFF. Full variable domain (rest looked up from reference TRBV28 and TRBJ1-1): DVKVTQSSRYLVKRTGEKVFLECVQDMDHENMFWYRQDPGLGLRLIYFSYDVKMKEKGDIPEGYSVSREKKERFSLILESASTNQTSMYLCASSDLGPGGNTEAFFGQGTRLTVV.

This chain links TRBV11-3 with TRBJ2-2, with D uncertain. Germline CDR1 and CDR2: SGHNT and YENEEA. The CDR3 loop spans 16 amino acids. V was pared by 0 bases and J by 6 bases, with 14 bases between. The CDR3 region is CASSLDPGISAGELFF. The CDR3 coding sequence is TGTGCCAGCAGCTTAGATCCGGGTATCTCCGCCGGGGAGCTGTTTTTT.

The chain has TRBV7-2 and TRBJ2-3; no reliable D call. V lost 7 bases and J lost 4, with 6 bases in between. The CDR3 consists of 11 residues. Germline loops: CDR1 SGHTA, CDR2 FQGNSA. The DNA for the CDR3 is TGTGCCAGCACCATTGCAGATACGCAGTATTTT. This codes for CASTIADTQYF.

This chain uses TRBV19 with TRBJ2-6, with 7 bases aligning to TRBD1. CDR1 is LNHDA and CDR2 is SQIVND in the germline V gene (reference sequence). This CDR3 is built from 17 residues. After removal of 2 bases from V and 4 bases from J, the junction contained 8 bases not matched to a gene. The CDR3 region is CASSIFHQGEGANVLTF. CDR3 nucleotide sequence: TGTGCCAGTAGTATATTCCATCAGGGGGAAGGGGCCAACGTCCTGACTTTC. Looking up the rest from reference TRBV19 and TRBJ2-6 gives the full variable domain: DGGITQSPKYLFRKEGQNVTLSCEQNLNHDAMYWYRQDPGQGLRLIYYSQIVNDFQKGDIAEGYSVSREKKESFPLTVTSAQKNPTAFYLCASSIFHQGEGANVLTFGAGSRLTVL.

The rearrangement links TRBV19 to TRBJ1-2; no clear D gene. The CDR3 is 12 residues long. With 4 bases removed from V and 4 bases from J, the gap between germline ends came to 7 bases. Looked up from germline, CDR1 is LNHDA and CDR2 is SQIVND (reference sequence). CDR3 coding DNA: TGTGCCAGTAGTAATTCATTCTATGGCTACACCTTC. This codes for CASSNSFYGYTF. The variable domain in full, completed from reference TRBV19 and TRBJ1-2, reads DGGITQSPKYLFRKEGQNVTLSCEQNLNHDAMYWYRQDPGQGLRLIYYSQIVNDFQKGDIAEGYSVSREKKESFPLTVTSAQKNPTAFYLCASSNSFYGYTFGSGTRLTVV.

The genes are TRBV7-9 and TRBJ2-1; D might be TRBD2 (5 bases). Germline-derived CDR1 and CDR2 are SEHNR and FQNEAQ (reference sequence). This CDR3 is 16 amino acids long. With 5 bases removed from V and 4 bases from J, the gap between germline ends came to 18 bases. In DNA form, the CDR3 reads TGTGCCAGCAGCCCCCCCAAAGGGAGAGTGTACAATGAGCAGTTCTTC. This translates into CASSPPKGRVYNEQFF.

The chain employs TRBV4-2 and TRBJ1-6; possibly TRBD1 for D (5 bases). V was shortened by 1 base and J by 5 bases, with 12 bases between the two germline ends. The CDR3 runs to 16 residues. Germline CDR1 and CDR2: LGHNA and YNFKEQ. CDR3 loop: CASSQVRGSDNSPLHF. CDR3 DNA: TGTGCCAGCAGCCAAGTTCGGGGGAGCGATAATTCACCCCTCCACTTT.

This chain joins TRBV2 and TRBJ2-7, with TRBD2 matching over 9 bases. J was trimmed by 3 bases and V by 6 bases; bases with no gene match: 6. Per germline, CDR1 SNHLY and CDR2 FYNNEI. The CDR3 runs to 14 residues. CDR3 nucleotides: TGTGCCAGCAGGCCCGGGACTAGCTTCTACGAGCAGTACTTC. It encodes CASRPGTSFYEQYF.

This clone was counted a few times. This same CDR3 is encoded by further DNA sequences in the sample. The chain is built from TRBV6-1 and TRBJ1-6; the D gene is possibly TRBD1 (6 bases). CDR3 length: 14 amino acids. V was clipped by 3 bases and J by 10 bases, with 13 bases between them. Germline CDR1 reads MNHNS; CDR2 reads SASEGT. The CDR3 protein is CASSDGAGESPLHF. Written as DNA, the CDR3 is TGTGCCAGCAGTGATGGAGCAGGGGAATCACCCCTCCACTTT.

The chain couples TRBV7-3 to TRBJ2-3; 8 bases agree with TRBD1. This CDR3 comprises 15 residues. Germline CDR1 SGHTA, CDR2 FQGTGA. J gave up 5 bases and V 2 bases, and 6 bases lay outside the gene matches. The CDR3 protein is CASSLGAGGLDTQYF. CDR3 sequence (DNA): TGTGCCAGCAGCTTAGGGGCAGGGGGCTTAGATACGCAGTATTTT.

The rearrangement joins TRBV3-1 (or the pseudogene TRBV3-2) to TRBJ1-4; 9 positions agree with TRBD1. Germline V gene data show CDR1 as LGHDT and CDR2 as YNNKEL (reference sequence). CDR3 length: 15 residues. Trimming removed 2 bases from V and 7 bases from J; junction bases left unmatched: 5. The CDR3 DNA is TGTGCCAGCAGCCAACCGGGACAGGGTGGTGAAAAACTGTTTTTT. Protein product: CASSQPGQGGEKLFF.

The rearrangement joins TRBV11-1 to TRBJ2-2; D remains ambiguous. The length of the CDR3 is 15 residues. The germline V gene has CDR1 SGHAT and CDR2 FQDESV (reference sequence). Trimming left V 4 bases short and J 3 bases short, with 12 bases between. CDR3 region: CASSYTPSDTGELFF. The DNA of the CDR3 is TGTGCCAGCAGCTATACTCCGTCGGACACCGGGGAGCTGTTTTTT.

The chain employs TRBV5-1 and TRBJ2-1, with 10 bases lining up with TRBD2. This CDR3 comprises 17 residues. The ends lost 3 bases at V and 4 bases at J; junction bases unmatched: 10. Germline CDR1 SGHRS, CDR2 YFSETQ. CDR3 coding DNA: TGCGCCAGCAGCTCCCGCCGGGATAGCGGGGGGTACAATGAGCAGTTCTTC. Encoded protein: CASSSRRDSGGYNEQFF.